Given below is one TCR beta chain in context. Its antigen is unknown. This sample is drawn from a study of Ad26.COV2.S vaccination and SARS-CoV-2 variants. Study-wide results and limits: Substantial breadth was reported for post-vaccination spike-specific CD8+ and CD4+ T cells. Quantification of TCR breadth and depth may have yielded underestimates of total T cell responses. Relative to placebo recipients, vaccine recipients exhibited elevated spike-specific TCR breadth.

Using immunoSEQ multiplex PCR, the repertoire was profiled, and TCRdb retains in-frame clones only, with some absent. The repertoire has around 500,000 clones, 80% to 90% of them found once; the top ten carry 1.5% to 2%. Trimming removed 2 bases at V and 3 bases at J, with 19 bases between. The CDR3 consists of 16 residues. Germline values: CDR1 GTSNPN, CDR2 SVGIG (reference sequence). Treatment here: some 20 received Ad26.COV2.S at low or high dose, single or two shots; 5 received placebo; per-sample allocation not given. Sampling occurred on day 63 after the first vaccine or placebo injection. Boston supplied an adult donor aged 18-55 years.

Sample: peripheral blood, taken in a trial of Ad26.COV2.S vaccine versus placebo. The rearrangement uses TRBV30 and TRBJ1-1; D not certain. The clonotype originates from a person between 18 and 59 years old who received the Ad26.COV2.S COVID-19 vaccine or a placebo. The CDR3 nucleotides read TGTGCCTGGAGTTCGTTGTATCAGGCCCGGGACACTGAAGCTTTCTTT. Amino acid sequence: CAWSSLYQARDTEAFF.